These T cell receptor beta chains were read from a single sample in a study of blood T cells in healthy people across ages. Each CDR3 protein is one row after TCRdb ran MiXCR on the 5' RACE reads. Among 800,000 to 1,000,000 distinct CDR3 sequences listed, about 48% were seen once. Sequencing was performed on blood. The source is a man younger than 45 in good health. Both conserved end residues are part of each CDR3. D genes are given only for firm matches. Expanded clones get a size class; other rows say once, few or many, or leave the size out.

J,V,D,size,DNA,CDR3
TRBJ2-3,TRBV12-3/TRBV12-4,TRBD2,few,TGTGCCAGCAGTTTGGAACTAGCGGGGGGGCATACGCAGTATTTT,CASSLELAGGHTQYF
TRBJ2-2,TRBV6-5,-,once,TGTGCCAGCAGTTACTACCCTCCAGGGGACACCGGGGAGCTGTTTTTT,CASSYYPPGDTGELFF
TRBJ2-7,TRBV7-6,-,few,TGTGCCAGCAGCCCGGGGGCGATCTACGAGCAGTACTTC,CASSPGAIYEQYF
TRBJ2-3,TRBV4-1,TRBD2,-,TGCGCCAGCAGCCAAGATACCCTAGCGGGGGGTTATACGCAGTATTTT,CASSQDTLAGGYTQYF
TRBJ1-6,TRBV7-9,-,-,TGTGCCAGCAGCGCACAAATGGGTTCACCCCTCCACTTT,CASSAQMGSPLHF
TRBJ1-4,TRBV20-1,TRBD1,-,TGCAGTGCTGGCCCCCCCCAGACAGGGCCTGAAAAACTGTTTTTT,CSAGPPQTGPEKLFF
TRBJ2-6,TRBV12-3/TRBV12-4,-,few,TGTGCCAGCAGTCCGAGGGGGGATGTTTATTCTGGGGCCAACGTCCTGACTTTC,CASSPRGDVYSGANVLTF
TRBJ2-1,TRBV12-5,TRBD1,-,TGTGCTAGTGGTTTGGTACTTGCCGGGACAGGGTCCTACAATGAGCAGTTCTTC,CASGLVLAGTGSYNEQFF
TRBJ1-4,TRBV7-8,-,-,TGTGCCAGCAGCTTTACCTTGACAAGCGGGGTTAATGAAAAACTGTTTTTT,CASSFTLTSGVNEKLFF
TRBJ1-1,TRBV20-1,-,-,TGCAGTGCTCTTTTCTCCCTCCTAGCTTTCTTT,CSALFSLLAFF
TRBJ2-7,TRBV11-2,-,once,TGTGCCAGCAGCTTAGTAGACGGAGAGACATACGAGCAGTACTTC,CASSLVDGETYEQYF
TRBJ2-5,TRBV20-1,-,-,TGCAGTGCTTCAGGGTCCCGGGAGACCCAGTACTTC,CSASGSRETQYF
TRBJ2-7,TRBV12-3/TRBV12-4,TRBD1,once,TGTGCCAGCAGGACAGACAGGGTTTCATACGAGCAGTACTTC,CASRTDRVSYEQYF
TRBJ1-2,TRBV7-3,-,-,TGTGCCAGCAGCTCAGGGTCTGGCTACACCTTC,CASSSGSGYTF
TRBJ1-4,TRBV4-3,-,-,TGCGCCAGCAGCCCAGACAGAAACCGGAATGAAAAACTGTTTTTT,CASSPDRNRNEKLFF
TRBJ2-1,TRBV5-1,-,-,TGCGCCAGCAGCTTCTCGACTCACTCCTACAATGAGCAGTTCTTC,CASSFSTHSYNEQFF
TRBJ2-5,TRBV4-2,-,-,TGTGCCAGCAGCCAAGATCAGGCCAGGGGAGGGGAGACCCAGTACTTC,CASSQDQARGGETQYF
TRBJ1-2,TRBV4-1,-,-,TGCGCCAGCAGCCAAGTTATGGGCTATGGCTACACCTTC,CASSQVMGYGYTF
TRBJ2-7,TRBV7-8,-,-,TGTGCCAGCAGCTTGAAATTCCACGAGCAGTACTTC,CASSLKFHEQYF
TRBJ2-2,TRBV6-5,TRBD1,-,TGCGCCAGCAGACTTCGACAGGGGAACACCGGGGAGCTGTTTTTT,CASRLRQGNTGELFF
TRBJ2-5,TRBV21-1,-,few,TGTGCCAGCAGCAAAAGGGAGTACTTC,CASSKREYF
TRBJ2-7,TRBV10-3,TRBD1,-,TGTGCCATCGGGACAGCGAGGTACGAGCAGTACTTC,CAIGTARYEQYF
TRBJ2-5,TRBV6-1,TRBD2,once,TGTGCCAGCAGTGAATTAGCGGGGGGGCCAGAGACCCAGTACTTC,CASSELAGGPETQYF
TRBJ1-2,TRBV5-6,-,-,TGTGCCAGCAGTTGGGCCCAGTCTAACTATGGCTACACCTTC,CASSWAQSNYGYTF
TRBJ2-1,TRBV30,-,-,TGTGCCTGGAGTGTACTGTTTTACAATGAGCAGTTCTTC,CAWSVLFYNEQFF
TRBJ2-3,TRBV6-5,-,few,TGTGCCAGCAGTTACAGGGGCCGGGATACGCAGTATTTT,CASSYRGRDTQYF
TRBJ2-5,TRBV6-2/TRBV6-3,-,-,TGTGCCAGCACCGAAGCGGAGGGATTTGTTGAGACCCAGTACTTC,CASTEAEGFVETQYF
TRBJ2-3,TRBV4-1,-,-,TGCGCCAGCAGGCCAGCAGGAGGGGGGACAGATACGCAGTATTTT,CASRPAGGGTDTQYF
TRBJ2-1,TRBV20-1,-,-,TGCAGTGCTAGAGATCCCCCGCGGAATGAGCAGTTCTTC,CSARDPPRNEQFF
TRBJ2-3,TRBV6-5,-,-,TGTGCCAGCAGTTACCGCCGCTCTAGCGAAGGTGGCACAGATACGCAGTATTTT,CASSYRRSSEGGTDTQYF
TRBJ2-3,TRBV7-8,-,-,TGTGCCAGCAGCTTAGTTTGGGGAGATACGCAGTATTTT,CASSLVWGDTQYF
TRBJ2-3,TRBV7-8,-,-,TGTGCCAGCAGCCTAATGACAGGGGAGGGGGCAGATACGCAGTATTTT,CASSLMTGEGADTQYF
TRBJ2-3,TRBV4-3,-,-,TGCGCCAGCAGCCAAGGAGAAAGGGGTAGCACAGATACGCAGTATTTT,CASSQGERGSTDTQYF
TRBJ1-6,TRBV6-1,-,few,TGTGCCAGCAGTGAAGCCCGAGGTTCACCCCTCCACTTT,CASSEARGSPLHF
TRBJ2-7,TRBV5-1,-,few,TGCGCCAGCAGCCTGACGGTTCTCTACGAGCAGTACTTC,CASSLTVLYEQYF
TRBJ2-7,TRBV29-1,-,few,TGCAGCGTTGAAACCGGTCAGGCGAGCTCCTACGAGCAGTACTTC,CSVETGQASSYEQYF
TRBJ1-2,TRBV7-9,-,-,TGTGCCAGCAGCCCCCAGTCGGGTTCAGTGGGTGGCTACACCTTC,CASSPQSGSVGGYTF
TRBJ1-4,TRBV18,-,-,TGTGCCAGCCCTACCCAGACAGACGAAAAACTGTTTTTT,CASPTQTDEKLFF
TRBJ2-1,TRBV6-5,-,-,TGTGCCAGCAGTTACTCTGGCCTTTCAAATGAGCAGTTCTTC,CASSYSGLSNEQFF
TRBJ2-5,TRBV11-2,-,few,TGTGCCAGCACCCCGCCCGGGCTGGAGACCCAGTACTTC,CASTPPGLETQYF
TRBJ1-2,TRBV6-6,-,few,TGTGCCAGCAATCGGGGTGGGACAAACTATGGCTACACCTTC,CASNRGGTNYGYTF
TRBJ1-4,TRBV4-1,TRBD1,-,TGCGCCAGCAGCCCCCTGGGACAGGCCTTCGAGGATGAAAAACTGTTTTTT,CASSPLGQAFEDEKLFF
TRBJ2-4,TRBV4-2,TRBD1,-,TGTGCCAGCAGCCAAGAGAGGAATAGCGAGGGGGCCGGGTCCAAAAACATTCAGTACTTC,CASSQERNSEGAGSKNIQYF
TRBJ1-5,TRBV7-9,-,few,TGTGCCAGCAGCGCAGGGTTTAGCAATCAGCCCCAGCATTTT,CASSAGFSNQPQHF
TRBJ2-5,TRBV7-9,-,-,TGTGCCAGCAGCTTAGCTCAGCCTTCAAGAGAGACCCAGTACTTC,CASSLAQPSRETQYF
TRBJ2-2,TRBV4-3,-,few,TGCGCCAGCAGCCAAGACACAACGAACACCGGGGAGCTGTTTTTT,CASSQDTTNTGELFF
TRBJ2-1,TRBV5-1,-,-,TGCGCCAGCAGCTTCGGGGGCCCCTACAATGAGCAGTTCTTC,CASSFGGPYNEQFF
TRBJ2-7,TRBV9,-,-,TGTGCCAGCAGCGTAGCCCCAGAGTCCTACGAGCAGTACTTC,CASSVAPESYEQYF
TRBJ1-2,TRBV3-1,TRBD1,-,TGTGCCAGCAGCCAAGGGACAGGGCGTACGAGCTATGGCTACACCTTC,CASSQGTGRTSYGYTF
TRBJ1-1,TRBV6-2/TRBV6-3,-,-,TGTGCCAGCAACCCACAGGCGAACACTGAAGCTTTCTTT,CASNPQANTEAFF